The T cell receptor (beta chain) described here comes from a study of cytomegalovirus exposure and HLA in healthy donors. The CDR3 totals 15 residues. Germline trimming cut 2 bases from V and 5 bases from J; bases unmatched to any gene: 7. Germline loops: CDR1 MNHEY, CDR2 SVGAGI. The PCR contained 60 Vbeta and 13 Jbeta primers. Libraries were prepared by immunoSEQ multiplex PCR; TCRdb keeps only in-frame clonotypes and omits some of them. The data hold under 150,000 clones, with 80% observed a single time. The specimen sequenced was PBMCs. The chain combines TRBV6-5 with TRBJ1-1; 8 nucleotides agree with TRBD1. This receptor was taken from a man aged 25-45 years in good health and CMV-seronegative. Written as DNA, the CDR3 is TGTGCCAGCAGTTACAGTCAGGGGGCGAGGACTGAAGCTTTCTTT. This translates into CASSYSQGARTEAFF.